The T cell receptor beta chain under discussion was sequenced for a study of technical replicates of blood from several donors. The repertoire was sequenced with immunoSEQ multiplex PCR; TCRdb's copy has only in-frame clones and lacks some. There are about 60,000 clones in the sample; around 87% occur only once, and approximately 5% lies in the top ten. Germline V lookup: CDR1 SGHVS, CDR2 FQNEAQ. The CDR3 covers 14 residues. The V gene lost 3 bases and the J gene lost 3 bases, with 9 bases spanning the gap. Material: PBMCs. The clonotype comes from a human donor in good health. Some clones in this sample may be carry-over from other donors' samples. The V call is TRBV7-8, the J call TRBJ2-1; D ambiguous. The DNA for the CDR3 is TGTGCCAGCAGCTTGACTTACTACTACAATGAGCAGTTCTTC. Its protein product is CASSLTYYYNEQFF.